A selection of T cell receptor beta chains follows, all from one sample in a study of blood T cell repertoires in COVID-19. Method: immunoSEQ multiplex PCR; TCRdb's copy keeps in-frame clones and lacks some. The data contain about 270,000 clones, about 89% of them seen just once; the ten biggest clones take up about 8.8%. Input material: peripheral blood. The receptors derive from a middle-aged man with active or convalescent COVID-19. CDR3s include the opening cysteine and the closing phenylalanine or tryptophan. D genes are given only for firm matches.

length,V,D,J,CDR3,DNA
13,TRBV7-8,-,TRBJ2-7,CASSFLPTYEQYF,TGTGCCAGCAGCTTTTTGCCTACCTACGAGCAGTACTTC
14,TRBV28,-,TRBJ1-2,CASSLERGGFGYTF,TGTGCCAGCAGTTTGGAGAGGGGAGGTTTTGGCTACACCTTC
15,TRBV11-3,-,TRBJ1-3,CASSSAGTSVDTIYF,TGTGCCAGCAGCTCAGCCGGGACATCGGTGGACACCATATATTTT
14,TRBV5-1,-,TRBJ1-2,CASSSPSLSDGYTF,TGCGCCAGCAGCAGCCCCTCCTTATCGGATGGCTACACCTTC
13,TRBV27,TRBD1,TRBJ1-3,CASWTGSGNTIYF,TGTGCCAGCTGGACAGGGTCTGGAAACACCATATATTTT
17,TRBV24-1,TRBD2,TRBJ2-1,CATSDSRLAGGVGEQFF,TGTGCCACCAGTGACTCCAGGCTAGCGGGAGGGGTCGGTGAGCAGTTCTTC
15,TRBV4-2,-,TRBJ2-7,CASSPAEDRSYEQYF,TGTGCCAGCAGCCCAGCTGAGGACAGATCCTACGAGCAGTACTTC
13,TRBV28,-,TRBJ2-5,CASSDSSLETQYF,TGTGCCAGCAGCGACAGTTCCTTAGAGACCCAGTACTTC
15,TRBV4-2,-,TRBJ1-1,CASSQDRRKNTEAFF,TGTGCCAGCAGCCAAGATCGCAGGAAGAACACTGAAGCTTTCTTT
16,TRBV3-1/TRBV3-2,TRBD1,TRBJ2-7,CASSQGQGGFPYEQYF,TGTGCCAGCAGCCAGGGACAGGGCGGATTCCCCTACGAGCAGTACTTC
14,TRBV2,TRBD2,TRBJ2-1,CASRPGGVYNEQFF,TGTGCCAGCAGGCCGGGGGGGGTTTATAATGAGCAGTTCTTC
12,TRBV5-8,-,TRBJ2-7,CASSATYYEQYF,TGTGCCAGCAGCGCGACATACTACGAGCAGTACTTC
14,TRBV19,-,TRBJ1-6,CASKSTDNRSPLHF,TGTGCCAGTAAGTCGACCGACAATCGATCACCCCTCCACTTT
17,TRBV27,TRBD2,TRBJ2-3,CASSFTSGGPGGDTQYF,TGTGCCAGCAGTTTTACTAGCGGGGGACCGGGAGGAGATACGCAGTATTTT